Given below is one TCR beta chain in context. This clonotype was recorded a few times. Its antigen is not yet known. Base qualities are missing; no much larger clone stands one base away. The sequencer listed for this sample is Illumina HiSeq 2500. Quantitative 5'-RACE with molecular barcodes was the method used to prepare the TCR beta libraries. The study's own analysis went as follows. Disease-linked TCR variants were identified with a new computational method built on a probabilistic model of VDJ rearrangement. TCRdb redid the processing of the public reads, applying fastp at Q25 and MiXCR, and retained in-frame beta chains. Each CDR3 protein appears once, grouped with its most common genes and DNA. The V and J calls reflect TCRdb's pipeline rather than the authors' work. The sample contains some 840,000 distinct CDR3 sequences, about 10% of them found a single time. The top ten clones comprise roughly 0.51% of the sample.

These data originate in a study of CD8 T cells in ankylosing spondylitis (dated by TCRdb to 2015 to 2018). About the full investigation: To find TCR variants linked to disease, the study profiled T cell receptor beta repertoires in ankylosing spondylitis patients and healthy donors. In total, the full study cohort was made up of nearly 110 healthy donors and more than 20 ankylosing spondylitis patients. Peripheral blood was sampled, and synovial fluid was also collected from ankylosing spondylitis patients.

General study outcomes and caveats: The disease-linked clones had a CD8+ phenotype and were found at relatively low frequencies in peripheral blood. Some TCR beta motif variants had previously been reported in synovial fluid and blood of reactive arthritis patients, which suggested common disease-initiation mechanisms. Blood from ankylosing spondylitis patients appeared to be characterized by a TCR beta motif made up of under ten highly homologous amino acid variants. Significant enrichment of the disease-linked clones was reported in matched synovial fluid samples from ankylosing spondylitis patients.

Specimen: blood, either unsorted or a sorted T cell fraction (not recorded which). The sequence was obtained from a male donor with ankylosing spondylitis.

The bases are TGTGCCAGCAGTTACGGGGACAGGGGGCAAACCGGGGAGCTGTTTTTT. Its protein reads: CASSYGDRGQTGELFF. The rearranged segments are TRBV6-5 and TRBJ2-2, and TRBD1 aligns with 12 junction nucleotides. The germline V gene supplies CDR1 MNHEY and CDR2 SVGAGI. The CDR3 runs 16 residues from the cysteine to the phenylalanine. Here the CDR3 DNA is all that survives: 48 bases in frame from base 1. Here V drops 2 bases and J drops 5 bases, and the junction holds 3 bases not matched to any gene.